This TCR beta chain is drawn from a study of OX40 agonist ivuxolimab in advanced cancers. Overall study: Patients were dosed with the agonistic anti-OX40 (CD134) antibody ivuxolimab. Whole-study findings and limits: Expanded clones were, on average, more numerous in CD8+ T cells than in CD4+.

Regarding this clone: The antigen is undetermined.

After removal of 6 bases from V and 11 bases from J, the junction contained 10 bases not matched to a gene. Germline loops: CDR1 ENHRY, CDR2 SYGVKD. The CDR3 loop spans 14 amino acids. The data were produced by immunoSEQ multiplex PCR, yet TCRdb's version contains in-frame clones alone and is incomplete. The sample has roughly 60,000 clones, around 80% seen once. The sequence was obtained from an adult with an advanced solid tumor such as melanoma, head and neck, liver or kidney cancer. The source was CD4+ or CD8+ T cells sorted from blood, collected in a trial of the OX40 agonist ivuxolimab. J is TRBJ1-6 and V is TRBV10-3; 7 bases are a match to TRBD1. CDR3 sequence reads: CAISPTGSETPLHF. For the CDR3, the DNA is TGTGCCATCAGCCCGACAGGGTCGGAGACACCCCTCCACTTT.